A selection of T cell receptor beta chains follows, all from one sample in a study of cytomegalovirus exposure and HLA in healthy donors. Clones were sequenced by immunoSEQ multiplex PCR, and TCRdb holds only the in-frame ones, with some missing. Counted here are about 160,000 clones, around 88% occurring once; the ten biggest clones make up approximately 2%. The sequenced sample consisted of PBMCs. All receptors derive from a woman between 18 and 30 years old in good health and CMV-seronegative. CDR3s include the opening cysteine and the closing phenylalanine or tryptophan. A D gene is named only where the DNA matches it firmly. Clone size is given for some rows only: seen once, a few or many times, or a class if the clone is expanded.

>TRBV6-1|-|TRBD1|TRBJ1-5
CASSLGQGVWQPQHF
TGTGCCAGCAGTCTGGGACAGGGCGTTTGGCAGCCCCAGCATTTT
>TRBV27|-|-|TRBJ2-3
CASSLVPADTQYF
TGTGCCAGCAGTTTAGTCCCCGCAGATACGCAGTATTTT
>TRBV28|once|-|TRBJ1-1
CASRWTLNTEAFF
TGTGCCAGCAGGTGGACTTTGAACACTGAAGCTTTCTTT
>TRBV7-8|-|-|TRBJ1-1
CASSSPGEGNTEAFF
TGTGCCAGCAGCTCGCCCGGAGAGGGGAACACTGAAGCTTTCTTT
>TRBV7-9|-|-|TRBJ1-2
CASSWTEDGYTF
TGTGCCAGCAGTTGGACTGAGGATGGCTACACCTTC
>TRBV7-9|-|TRBD2|TRBJ2-7
CSSSLVVVASGGGHEQYF
TGTTCCAGCAGCTTAGTGGTGGTGGCTAGCGGGGGGGGTCACGAGCAGTACTTC
>TRBV5-1|-|TRBD1|TRBJ2-7
CASSSRQGGSEQYF
TGCGCCAGCAGCTCAAGACAGGGGGGGTCCGAGCAGTACTTC
>TRBV6-5|-|-|TRBJ2-3
CASTYTDTQYF
TGTGCCAGCACCTACACAGATACGCAGTATTTT
>TRBV6-5|-|-|TRBJ1-3
CASSYQGSGNTIYF
TGTGCCAGCAGTTACCAGGGTTCTGGAAACACCATATATTTT
>TRBV28|-|-|TRBJ1-6
CASRLGVPYYNSPLHF
TGTGCCAGCAGACTAGGCGTACCCTACTATAATTCACCCCTCCACTTT
>TRBV6-5|-|-|TRBJ1-1
CASSYTVNTEAFF
TGTGCCAGCAGTTACACGGTGAACACTGAAGCTTTCTTT
>TRBV28|-|TRBD1|TRBJ1-4
CASSPGQGATNEKLFF
TGTGCCAGCAGTCCCGGACAGGGGGCCACTAATGAAAAACTGTTTTTT
>TRBV7-9|-|TRBD1|TRBJ1-1
CASSRRTGGTEAFF
TGTGCCAGCAGCCGCCGGACAGGGGGCACTGAAGCTTTCTTT
>TRBV10-3|-|TRBD1|TRBJ2-3
CAISESVKGALTDTQYF
TGTGCCATCAGTGAGTCGGTGAAGGGGGCCCTCACAGATACGCAGTATTTT
>TRBV15|-|-|TRBJ1-5
CATSNRGYPPQPQHF
TGTGCCACCAGCAATCGGGGGTATCCACCTCAGCCCCAGCATTTT
>TRBV2|-|TRBD2|TRBJ2-5
CASSPLGGPSLAGGQETQYF
TGTGCCAGCAGTCCCCTCGGGGGGCCCTCACTAGCGGGAGGGCAAGAGACCCAGTACTTC
>TRBV2|-|-|TRBJ2-7
CASRRHYEQYF
TGTGCCAGCAGGAGACACTACGAGCAGTACTTC
>TRBV5-5|-|TRBD2|TRBJ2-2
CASSRDQTSGVANTGELFF
TGTGCCAGCAGCCGAGACCAGACTAGCGGTGTTGCGAACACCGGGGAGCTGTTTTTT
>TRBV5-1|-|-|TRBJ1-1
CASSLGEMNTEAFF
TGCGCCAGCAGCTTGGGTGAGATGAACACTGAAGCTTTCTTT
>TRBV29-1|-|TRBD1|TRBJ1-1
CSVRLTGGNTEAFF
TGCAGCGTTCGACTTACAGGGGGGAACACTGAAGCTTTCTTT
>TRBV19|-|-|TRBJ1-4
CASQFPGGATGVREKLFF
TGTGCCAGCCAATTTCCTGGAGGGGCGACTGGTGTCCGTGAAAAACTGTTTTTT
>TRBV5-1|few|-|TRBJ2-2
CASSPTSTGNTGELFF
TGCGCCAGCAGCCCAACCTCGACAGGGAACACCGGGGAGCTGTTTTTT
>TRBV12-5|-|-|TRBJ1-5
CASGFFVSNQPQHF
TGTGCTAGTGGTTTTTTTGTCTCCAATCAGCCCCAGCATTTT
>TRBV25-1|-|-|TRBJ1-2
CASSEFDSDYGYTF
TGTGCCAGCAGTGAATTCGACAGCGACTATGGCTACACCTTC
>TRBV7-7|-|-|TRBJ1-5
CASSFPGYNQPQHF
TGTGCTAGCAGCTTCCCAGGGTACAATCAGCCCCAGCATTTT
>TRBV5-1|-|-|TRBJ2-3
CASSSHGRRADTQYF
TGCGCCAGCAGCTCACACGGGAGAAGGGCAGATACGCAGTATTTT
>TRBV7-8|-|TRBD2|TRBJ2-5
CASSLVPSGSEETQYF
TGTGCCAGCAGCTTAGTGCCTAGCGGGAGTGAAGAGACCCAGTACTTC
>TRBV19|-|-|TRBJ2-5
CASSTAREAQETQYF
TGTGCCAGTAGTACGGCCAGGGAGGCGCAAGAGACCCAGTACTTC
>TRBV28|-|TRBD1|TRBJ1-5
CASSFGVRGFHQPQHF
TGTGCCAGCAGTTTTGGCGTCAGGGGGTTTCATCAGCCCCAGCATTTT
>TRBV5-4|-|-|TRBJ1-1
CASRLGTEAFF
TGTGCCAGCAGACTAGGGACAGAAGCTTTCTTT
>TRBV6-5|-|TRBD1|TRBJ1-2
CASSHDRGAYGYTF
TGTGCCAGCAGCCATGACAGGGGGGCCTATGGCTACACCTTC
>TRBV27|-|TRBD1|TRBJ1-5
CASRTGGEGQPQHF
TGTGCCAGCCGGACAGGGGGCGAGGGTCAGCCCCAGCATTTT
>TRBV28|-|TRBD1|TRBJ2-2
CASSPDRANTGELFF
TGTGCCAGCAGTCCCGACAGGGCGAACACCGGGGAGCTGTTTTTT
>TRBV5-4|-|TRBD1|TRBJ1-2
CASSLQGALYYGYTF
TGTGCCAGCAGTCTCCAGGGGGCCCTTTACTATGGCTACACCTTC
>TRBV7-7|-|-|TRBJ2-2
CASSLGPGYTNTGELFF
TGTGCTAGCAGCTTGGGGCCGGGTTACACGAACACCGGGGAGCTGTTTTTT
>TRBV18|-|TRBD1|TRBJ1-5
CASSPGRQGDQPQHF
TGTGCCAGCTCACCAGGACGACAGGGCGATCAGCCCCAGCATTTT
>TRBV5-1|-|TRBD1|TRBJ2-5
CASSRRRQGIQETQYF
TGCGCCAGCAGCCGAAGAAGACAGGGAATACAAGAGACCCAGTACTTC
>TRBV5-6|-|-|TRBJ1-2
CASSFVQGNYGYTF
TGTGCCAGCAGCTTCGTCCAGGGCAACTATGGCTACACCTTC
>TRBV4-1|-|TRBD2|TRBJ2-2
CASSPREGVGTGELFF
TGCGCCAGCAGCCCCCGGGAGGGCGTGGGCACCGGGGAGCTGTTTTTT
>TRBV28|-|TRBD1|TRBJ1-1
CASCRSSLGQRTEAFF
TGTGCCAGCTGCCGTTCCTCATTGGGACAGCGGACTGAAGCTTTCTTT
>TRBV18|few|-|TRBJ2-2
CASSTTGTGELFF
TGTGCCAGCTCAACTACAGGGACCGGGGAGCTGTTTTTT
>TRBV7-9|-|TRBD1|TRBJ2-7
CASSLADRWLEQYF
TGTGCCAGCAGCTTAGCGGACAGGTGGTTGGAGCAGTACTTC
>TRBV28|-|-|TRBJ1-5
CASKPRGFHNQPQHF
TGTGCCAGCAAACCTAGGGGTTTTCACAATCAGCCCCAGCATTTT
>TRBV2|-|-|TRBJ1-1
CASSERVGLNTEAFF
TGTGCCAGCAGTGAACGGGTTGGGTTGAACACTGAAGCTTTCTTT
>TRBV28|-|TRBD1|TRBJ2-2
CASSSGGTGELFF
TGTGCCAGCAGTTCAGGGGGCACCGGGGAGCTGTTTTTT
>TRBV7-9|-|-|TRBJ1-4
CASSSGITNEKLFF
TGTGCCAGCAGCTCAGGGATAACTAATGAAAAACTGTTTTTT
>TRBV18|-|TRBD1|TRBJ1-4
CASSLVPGQGPATNEKLFF
TGTGCCAGCTCACTCGTCCCGGGACAGGGGCCTGCAACTAATGAAAAACTGTTTTTT
>TRBV27|-|-|TRBJ1-2
CASSSVNGGYGYTF
TGTGCCAGCAGTTCAGTGAACGGGGGTTATGGCTACACCTTC
>TRBV25-1|-|-|TRBJ2-5
CASSAWGTSYQETQYF
TGTGCCAGCAGTGCCTGGGGCACCTCGTACCAAGAGACCCAGTACTTC
>TRBV15|-|-|TRBJ1-1
CATSRGASEAFF
TGTGCCACCAGCAGAGGCGCGAGTGAAGCTTTCTTT